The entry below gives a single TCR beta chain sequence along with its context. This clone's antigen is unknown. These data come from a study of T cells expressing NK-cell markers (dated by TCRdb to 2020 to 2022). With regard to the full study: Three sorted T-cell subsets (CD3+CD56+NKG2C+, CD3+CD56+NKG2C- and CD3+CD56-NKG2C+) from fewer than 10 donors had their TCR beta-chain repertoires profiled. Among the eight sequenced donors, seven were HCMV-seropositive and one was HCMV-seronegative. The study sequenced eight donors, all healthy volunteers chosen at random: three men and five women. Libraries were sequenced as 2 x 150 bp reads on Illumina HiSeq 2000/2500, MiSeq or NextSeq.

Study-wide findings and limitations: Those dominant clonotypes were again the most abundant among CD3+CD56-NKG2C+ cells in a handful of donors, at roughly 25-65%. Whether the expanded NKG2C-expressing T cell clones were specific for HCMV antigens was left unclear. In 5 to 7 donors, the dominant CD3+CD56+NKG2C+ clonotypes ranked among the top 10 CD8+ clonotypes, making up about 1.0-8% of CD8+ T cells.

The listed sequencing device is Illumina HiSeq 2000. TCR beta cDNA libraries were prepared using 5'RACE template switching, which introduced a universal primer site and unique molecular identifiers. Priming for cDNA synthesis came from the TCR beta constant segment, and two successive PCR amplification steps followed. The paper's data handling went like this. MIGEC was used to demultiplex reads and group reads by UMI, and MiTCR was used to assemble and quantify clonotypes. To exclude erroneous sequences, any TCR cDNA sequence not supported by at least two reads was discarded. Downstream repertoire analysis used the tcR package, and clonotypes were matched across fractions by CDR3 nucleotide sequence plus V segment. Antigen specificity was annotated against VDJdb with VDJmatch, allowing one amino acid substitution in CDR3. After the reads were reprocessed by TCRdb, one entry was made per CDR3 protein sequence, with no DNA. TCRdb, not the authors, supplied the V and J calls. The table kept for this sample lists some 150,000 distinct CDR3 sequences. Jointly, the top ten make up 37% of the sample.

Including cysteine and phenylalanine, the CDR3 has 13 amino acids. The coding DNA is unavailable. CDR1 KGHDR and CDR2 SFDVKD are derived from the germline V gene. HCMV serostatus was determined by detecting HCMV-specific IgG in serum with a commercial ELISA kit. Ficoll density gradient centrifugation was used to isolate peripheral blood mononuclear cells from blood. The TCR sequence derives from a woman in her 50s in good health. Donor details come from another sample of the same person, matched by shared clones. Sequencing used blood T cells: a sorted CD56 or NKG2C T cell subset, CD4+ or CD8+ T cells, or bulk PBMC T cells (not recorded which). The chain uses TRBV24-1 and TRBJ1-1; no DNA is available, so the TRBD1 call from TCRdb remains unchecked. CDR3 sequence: CATSEGDRGEAFF.